This T cell receptor (beta chain) was recorded in a study of T cell responses to AZD1222 COVID-19 vaccine. Study conclusions and caveats: White British ancestry dominated among donors, who included more females, and clonal diversity was possibly underestimated. Within unmutated variant regions lay the reported targets of nearly half of spike-specific TCRs.

For this clone: Its antigen is unknown.

The CDR3 is 15 amino acids. The V and J ends lost 5 bases and 7 bases, in that order; junction bases with no gene match: 9. Germline values: CDR1 LNHDA, CDR2 SQIVND (reference sequence). Profiled with immunoSEQ multiplex PCR; TCRdb holds only in-frame clones, not every one. In the table there are 40,000 to 55,000 clones, around 90% of which are singletons. The sequencing here drew on peripheral blood, taken 28 days after the second AZD1222 dose. The gene calls are TRBV19 and TRBJ1-4, with 8 nucleotides matching TRBD1. The receptor was isolated from an adult who received the AZD1222 COVID-19 vaccine. The CDR3 coding sequence is TGTGCCAGTAGTGCCGGACAGGGTTTAAGTGAAAAACTGTTTTTT. Protein sequence: CASSAGQGLSEKLFF.